These T cell receptor beta chains were read from a single sample in a study of blood T cell repertoires in COVID-19. Here immunoSEQ multiplex PCR was the method, and the copy in TCRdb shows in-frame clones only, minus some. The profile covers tens of thousands of clones, with approximately 90% appearing a single time and approximately 6.5% taken by the ten largest. Sequencing was performed on peripheral blood. Receptors originate from a woman aged 55-69 years with COVID-19, enrolled during active disease. CDR3s include the opening cysteine and the closing phenylalanine or tryptophan. D genes are given only for firm matches. Only part of the rows carry a size: once, few, many, or a class if the clone is expanded.

-	TRBD2	TRBV3-1/TRBV3-2	TRBJ2-1	TGTGCCAGCAGCCTAAGACTAGCGGGAGTCTTAAATGAGCAGTTCTTC	CASSLRLAGVLNEQFF
-	-	TRBV10-2	TRBJ1-1	TGCGCCAGCAAAGTCCCCGGGACACCGAACACTGAAGCTTTCTTT	CASKVPGTPNTEAFF
-	-	TRBV7-3	TRBJ2-1	TGTGCCAGCGGGCTAGCTAGTGATGAGCAGTTCTTC	CASGLASDEQFF
-	TRBD1	TRBV7-9	TRBJ1-4	TGTGCCAGCAGACACACTACCCGACAGGGGATTAATGAAAAACTGTTTTTT	CASRHTTRQGINEKLFF
-	-	TRBV9	TRBJ1-4	TGTGCCAGCAGCGCCGCGACTGGGGAAAAACTGTTTTTT	CASSAATGEKLFF
once	TRBD1	TRBV19	TRBJ1-1	TGTGCCAGTAGTATAGAAGCGACAGGGGTGGGCACTGAAGCTTTCTTT	CASSIEATGVGTEAFF
-	TRBD2	TRBV4-1	TRBJ2-5	TGCGCCAGCAGCCAAGATGCGGGGGTGGGAGAGACCCAGTACTTC	CASSQDAGVGETQYF
-	-	TRBV3-1/TRBV3-2	TRBJ1-4	TGTGCCAGCAGCCAAGCGGTGCCCTCGGGAAAACTGTTTTTT	CASSQAVPSGKLFF
-	-	TRBV27	TRBJ1-1	TGTGCCAGCAGTTTCATGGGGGCTGGCACTGAAGCTTTCTTT	CASSFMGAGTEAFF
-	TRBD1	TRBV27	TRBJ1-6	TGTGCCAGCAGTTCGACAGGGGGTCGGTCACCCCTCCACTTT	CASSSTGGRSPLHF
-	-	TRBV20-1	TRBJ1-5	TGCAGTGCTAGTTTAGATAGCAATCAGCCCCAGCATTTT	CSASLDSNQPQHF
-	-	TRBV3-1/TRBV3-2	TRBJ2-1	TGTGCCAGCAGCCACCGCGGGACGACCAAAAATGAGCAGTTCTTC	CASSHRGTTKNEQFF
once	-	TRBV30	TRBJ1-2	TGTGCCTGGAGTAACCGGGTCGACTCAGGCTACACCTTC	CAWSNRVDSGYTF
-	TRBD1	TRBV28	TRBJ1-1	TGTGCCAGCAGTTCTTTGACAGGGGTGAACACTGAAGCTTTCTTT	CASSSLTGVNTEAFF
-	TRBD1	TRBV5-1	TRBJ2-3	TGCGCCAGCAGCACCTGGACAGGAAGCACAGATACGCAGTATTTT	CASSTWTGSTDTQYF
few	TRBD1	TRBV2	TRBJ2-7	TGTGCCAGCAAACAGGGGGCCGGGGAGCAGTACTTC	CASKQGAGEQYF
-	TRBD1	TRBV6-2/TRBV6-3	TRBJ2-1	TGTGCCAGCAGCTCGGACAGGGAGCTCCACAATGAGCAGTTCTTC	CASSSDRELHNEQFF
once	TRBD1	TRBV28	TRBJ1-2	TGTGCCAGCAGTTTTACGGGCAGGGGGCTGGGTGGCTACACCTTC	CASSFTGRGLGGYTF
-	-	TRBV5-1	TRBJ1-2	TGCGCCAGCAGCTTGACGAGCGGGAAGTCGGGCTACACCTTC	CASSLTSGKSGYTF
-	-	TRBV20-1	TRBJ2-5	TGCAGCGCGCCACGGGTCGAGACCCAGTACTTC	CSAPRVETQYF
-	TRBD2	TRBV29-1	TRBJ2-3	TGCAGCGTTGCTAGCGGGAGGACAGATACGCAGTATTTT	CSVASGRTDTQYF
-	TRBD2	TRBV27	TRBJ2-1	TGTGCCAGCAGTCAGATAGCGGGTGAGCAGTTCTTC	CASSQIAGEQFF
-	-	TRBV7-3	TRBJ1-1	TGTGCCAGCAGGGTGGACAGGAACACTGAAGCTTTCTTT	CASRVDRNTEAFF
-	TRBD2	TRBV6-2/TRBV6-3	TRBJ2-5	TGTGCCAGCAGTTACCTGGATGCCGGGACTAGCGGGAGGGCCAAAGAGACCCAGTACTTC	CASSYLDAGTSGRAKETQYF
-	-	TRBV18	TRBJ2-7	TGTGCCAGCTCCCTGGGGGGCTACGAGCAGTACTTC	CASSLGGYEQYF
-	-	TRBV2	TRBJ1-5	TGTGCCAGCAACCGAGGGCCACCTTCCAATCAGCCCCAGCATTTT	CASNRGPPSNQPQHF
-	-	TRBV6-5	TRBJ1-1	TGTGCCAGCAGTTACTTAGTCCCGATGAACACTGAAGCTTTCTTT	CASSYLVPMNTEAFF
-	TRBD1	TRBV13	TRBJ1-3	TGTGCCAGCAGCTTAGAGCAGGGGGCTAATTTTGGAAACACCATATATTTT	CASSLEQGANFGNTIYF
-	TRBD1	TRBV5-4	TRBJ2-1	TGTGCCAGCAGCTCGAGCCCGGGACAGGGAAATGAGCAGTTCTTC	CASSSSPGQGNEQFF
-	TRBD1	TRBV19	TRBJ2-2	TGTGCCAGTAGTATAGTTGAGACAGGGGGTACCGGGGAGCTGTTTTTT	CASSIVETGGTGELFF
-	TRBD2	TRBV3-1/TRBV3-2	TRBJ2-1	TGTGCCAGCAGAAGACGGGCGGGAGGGCCAGACAATGAGCAGTTCTTC	CASRRRAGGPDNEQFF
-	TRBD1	TRBV11-2	TRBJ2-1	TGTGCCAGCAGCTCTACCCCGACAGGGGCCCCTGGTGAGCAGTTCTTC	CASSSTPTGAPGEQFF
-	TRBD2	TRBV19	TRBJ2-7	TGTGCCAGTAGCGGACTAGCGGGCTCCTACGAGCAGTACTTC	CASSGLAGSYEQYF